The 17 T cell receptor beta chains given below trace back to one sample, sequenced in a study of blood T cell repertoires in COVID-19. The method was immunoSEQ multiplex PCR; TCRdb's version includes in-frame clones alone and lacks a portion of them. The table includes some 220,000 clones, approximately 84% detected once. The sequenced material came from peripheral blood. Source of these receptors: a woman in her 30s who had recovered from COVID-19.

The V and J genes are TRBV27 and TRBJ2-1, with 11 bases fitting TRBD2. Germline V lookup: CDR1 MNHEY, CDR2 SMNVEV (reference sequence). The junction had 9 bases not matched to a gene; V was cut back by 6 bases and J by 8 bases. There are 15 residues in the CDR3. CDR3 amino acids: CASRTSGAQSHEQFF. CDR3 bases: TGTGCCAGCAGGACTAGCGGGGCCCAGTCCCATGAGCAGTTCTTC.

This chain uses TRBV5-1 with TRBJ2-1; tentatively, D is TRBD2 (6 bases). V dropped 4 bases and J dropped 5 bases, with 10 bases sitting between them. This CDR3 region has 13 residues. CDR1 and CDR2 from the germline V gene are SGHRS and YFSETQ. The CDR3 DNA is TGCGCCAGCAGCAGTAGCGGAAACAATGAGCAGTTCTTC. Its protein is CASSSSGNNEQFF. Full variable domain (remainder filled in from reference TRBV5-1 and TRBJ2-1): KAGVTQTPRYLIKTRGQQVTLSCSPISGHRSVSWYQQTPGQGLQFLFEYFSETQRNKGNFPGRFSGRQFSNSRSEMNVSTLELGDSALYLCASSSSGNNEQFFGPGTRLTVL.

This clone was counted only a few times. The V call is TRBV28, the J call TRBJ2-7, with TRBD2 as a possible D gene (6 bases). With 5 bases removed from V and 5 bases from J, the gap between germline ends came to 22 bases. CDR1 MDHEN and CDR2 SYDVKM come from the germline V gene. The CDR3 is made up of 16 amino acids. The CDR3 DNA reads TGTGCCAGCAGTGCCCCGGAGGGCGGGAAGAACCACGAGCAGTACTTC. This codes for CASSAPEGGKNHEQYF.

The rearrangement joins TRBV6-5 to TRBJ2-2; no clear D gene. The V gene lost 8 bases and the J gene lost 0 bases, with 10 bases spanning the gap. The CDR3 length is 14 residues. Germline CDR1 is MNHEY and CDR2 is SVGAGI. The CDR3 DNA sequence: TGTGCCAGCTGTCCGGTTTCGAACACCGGGGAGCTGTTTTTT. Amino acids: CASCPVSNTGELFF.

The chain combines TRBV10-1 with TRBJ2-3; 10 nucleotides agree with TRBD1. This CDR3 is built from 18 residues. V shed 3 bases and J 0 bases; nucleotides not matched to a gene: 9. Germline loops: CDR1 WNHNN, CDR2 SYGVQD (reference sequence). The CDR3 DNA sequence: TGCGCCAGCAGTGATTTCCTCGGACAGGGGGGGAGCACAGATACGCAGTATTTT. Amino acid sequence: CASSDFLGQGGSTDTQYF.

V is TRBV4-1 and J is TRBJ1-1; D may be TRBD1 (5 bases). This CDR3 spans 15 amino acids. V gave up 2 bases and J gave up 1 base, with 11 bases separating them. Germline CDR1 is MGHRA and CDR2 is YSYEKL. The CDR3 nucleotides read TGCGCCAGCAGCCAAACAGAGACAGCGAACACTGAAGCTTTCTTT. This gives the protein CASSQTETANTEAFF.

The chain is built from TRBV7-2 and TRBJ2-3; the match to TRBD1 covers 8 bases. CDR1 and CDR2 from the germline V gene are SGHTA and FQGNSA. Unmatched junction bases numbered 9, after V lost 5 bases and J lost 5 bases. CDR3 length: 15 residues. This CDR3 is CASSRQGAPLDTQYF. The CDR3 DNA reads TGTGCCAGCAGCCGTCAGGGGGCCCCCTTAGATACGCAGTATTTT.

The genes are TRBV12-5 and TRBJ2-1; 11 positions match TRBD2. This CDR3 comprises 18 residues. The germline V gene has CDR1 LGHNT and CDR2 FRNRAP. Losses at the gene ends were 0 bases for V and 4 bases for J; bases not matched to a gene: 8. CDR3 DNA: TGTGCTAGTGGTTTGGTAATTAGCGGGAGGGCTGGGTACAATGAGCAGTTCTTC. It is translated as CASGLVISGRAGYNEQFF.

The chain uses TRBV25-1 and TRBJ1-1, with D possibly being TRBD1 (6 bases). From germline, CDR1 is MGHDK and CDR2 SYGVNS. The CDR3 runs to 13 residues. Trimming pared 3 bases from V and 11 bases from J, leaving 16 bases between. The CDR3 loop is CASSDGGHRGAFF. CDR3 bases: TGTGCCAGCAGTGACGGGGGGCACCGCGGGGCTTTCTTT.

This chain uses TRBV10-2 with TRBJ1-1, with 9 positions matching TRBD1. Germline CDR1 WSHSY, CDR2 SAAADI. CDR3 length: 13 amino acids. V shed 3 bases, J shed 7 bases, and the junction held 3 bases outside the gene matches. CDR3 loop: CASSERQGGEAFF. CDR3 in DNA: TGCGCCAGCAGTGAAAGACAGGGGGGTGAAGCTTTCTTT.

The genes are TRBV30 and TRBJ2-7, with D possibly matching TRBD1 (7 bases). This CDR3 region has 15 residues. The germline CDR1 and CDR2 sequences are GTSNPN and SVGIG (reference sequence). V shed 3 bases and J shed 4 bases, with 19 bases lying between them. The CDR3 bases are TGTGCCTGGAGCGCCATCGGGACAGCGGGTTACGAGCAGTACTTC. It is translated as CAWSAIGTAGYEQYF. The full variable domain, rest sourced from reference TRBV30 and TRBJ2-7, is SQTIHQWPATLVQPVGSPLSLECTVEGTSNPNLYWYRQAAGRGLQLLFYSVGIGQISSEVPQNLSASRPQDRQFILSSKKLLLSDSGFYLCAWSAIGTAGYEQYFGPGTRLTVT.

This chain links TRBV6-5 with TRBJ1-1, with 7 bases identical to TRBD1. The V segment lost 5 bases and the J segment 2 bases; nucleotides outside the gene matches: 8. The germline V gene has CDR1 MNHEY and CDR2 SVGAGI. The CDR3 has 15 residues. The CDR3 here is CASSHSQGINTEAFF. In DNA, the CDR3 is TGTGCCAGCAGTCATTCACAGGGGATAAACACTGAAGCTTTCTTT.

This clone was counted between two and nine times. This chain links TRBV5-4 with TRBJ2-7; 8 bases align to TRBD1. Germline assignment: CDR1 SGHNT and CDR2 YYREEE (reference sequence). The CDR3 consists of 15 residues. V gave up 4 bases and J gave up 4 bases; unmatched junction bases: 10. In nucleotides, the CDR3 is TGTGCCAGCAGCCTCGGACAGGGAAATATGTACGAGCAGTACTTC. Amino acids: CASSLGQGNMYEQYF.

J is TRBJ2-3 and V is TRBV7-9; no firm D call. The CDR3 is made up of 11 amino acids. The V gene lost 7 bases and the J gene lost 4 bases, with 6 bases spanning the gap. The germline V gene encodes CDR1 SEHNR and CDR2 FQNEAQ (reference sequence). The CDR3 region has the DNA TGTGCCAGCACGGGCTCAGATACGCAGTATTTT. Translated: CASTGSDTQYF.

The chain has TRBV9 and TRBJ2-7; TRBD2 matches 8 bases. Per germline, CDR1 SGDLS and CDR2 YYNGEE. The J segment lost 2 bases and the V segment lost 3 bases, leaving 7 bases of the junction unmatched. The CDR3 consists of 15 residues. CDR3 DNA sequence: TGTGCCAGCAGCGGCGGACTAGCTTCGACCTACGAGCAGTACTTC. Translated, it gives CASSGGLASTYEQYF.

The chain links TRBV19 to TRBJ2-6, with 7 bases lining up with TRBD2. CDR3 length equals 14 residues. With 6 bases clipped from V and 3 bases from J, the junction kept 2 bases outside the gene matches. Germline V gene sequence: CDR1 LNHDA, CDR2 SQIVND (reference sequence). In nucleotides, the CDR3 is TGTGCCAGTAGCGCGGGGGATGGGGCCAACGTCCTGACTTTC. Translating it yields CASSAGDGANVLTF.

V usage is TRBV19 and J usage is TRBJ1-5, with D uncertain. The CDR3 has 13 residues. Germline V gene data show CDR1 as LNHDA and CDR2 as SQIVND (reference sequence). With 3 bases removed from V and 6 bases from J, the gap between germline ends came to 9 bases. The CDR3 DNA reads TGTGCCAGTAGTATTGTCTTGTTTCAGCCCCAGCATTTT. Residues: CASSIVLFQPQHF.